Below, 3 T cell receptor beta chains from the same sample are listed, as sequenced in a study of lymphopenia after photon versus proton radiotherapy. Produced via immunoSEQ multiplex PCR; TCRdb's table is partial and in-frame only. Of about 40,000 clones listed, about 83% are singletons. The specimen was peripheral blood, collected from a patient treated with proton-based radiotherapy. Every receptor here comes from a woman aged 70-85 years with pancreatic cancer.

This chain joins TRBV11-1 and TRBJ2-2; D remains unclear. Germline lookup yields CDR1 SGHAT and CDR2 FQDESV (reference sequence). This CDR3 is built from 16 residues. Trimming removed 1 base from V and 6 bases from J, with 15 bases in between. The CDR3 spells CASSLVEGFEAGELFF. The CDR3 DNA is TGTGCCAGCAGCTTAGTCGAAGGGTTCGAGGCCGGGGAGCTGTTTTTT.

Written as DNA, the CDR3 is TGTGCCAGCAGCCTCGGGACTAGCCTGGAGGAGACCCAGTACTTC. This codes for CASSLGTSLEETQYF. V usage is TRBV5-8 and J usage is TRBJ2-5; 9 bases are a match to TRBD2. V lost 4 bases to trimming and J lost 5 bases; unmatched junction nucleotides: 9. The germline CDR1 and CDR2 sequences are SGHTS and YDEGEE. The CDR3 is made up of 15 amino acids.

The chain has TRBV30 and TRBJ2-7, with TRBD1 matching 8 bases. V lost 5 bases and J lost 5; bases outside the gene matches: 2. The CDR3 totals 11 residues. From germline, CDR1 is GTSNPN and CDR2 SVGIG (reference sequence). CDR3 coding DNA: TGTGCCTGGCAGGACAGGGACGAGCAGTACTTC. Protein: CAWQDRDEQYF.